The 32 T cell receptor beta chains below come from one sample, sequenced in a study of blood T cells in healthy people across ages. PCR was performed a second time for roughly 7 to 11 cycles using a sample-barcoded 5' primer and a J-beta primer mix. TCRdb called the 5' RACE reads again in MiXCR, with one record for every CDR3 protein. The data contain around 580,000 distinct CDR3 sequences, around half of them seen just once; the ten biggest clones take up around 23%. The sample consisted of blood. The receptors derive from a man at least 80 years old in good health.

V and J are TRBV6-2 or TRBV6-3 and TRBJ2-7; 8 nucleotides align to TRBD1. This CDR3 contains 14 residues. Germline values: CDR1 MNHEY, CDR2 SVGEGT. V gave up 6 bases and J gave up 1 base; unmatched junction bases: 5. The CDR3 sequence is CASRMTGASYEQYF. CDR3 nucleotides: TGTGCCAGCAGAATGACAGGGGCATCCTACGAGCAGTACTTC.

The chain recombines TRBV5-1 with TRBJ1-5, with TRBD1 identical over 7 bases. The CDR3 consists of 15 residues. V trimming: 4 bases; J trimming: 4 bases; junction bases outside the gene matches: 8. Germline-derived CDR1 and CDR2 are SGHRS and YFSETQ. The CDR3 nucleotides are TGCGCCAGCAGCCGGACAGGAGGGCAAAATCAGCCCCAGCATTTT. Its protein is CASSRTGGQNQPQHF.

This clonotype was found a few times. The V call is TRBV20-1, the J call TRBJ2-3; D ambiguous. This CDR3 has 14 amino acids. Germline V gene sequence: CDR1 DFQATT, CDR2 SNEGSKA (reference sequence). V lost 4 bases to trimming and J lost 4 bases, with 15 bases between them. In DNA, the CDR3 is TGCAGTGCTATCTCCCCCCACGGAGCAGATACGCAGTATTTT. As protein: CSAISPHGADTQYF.

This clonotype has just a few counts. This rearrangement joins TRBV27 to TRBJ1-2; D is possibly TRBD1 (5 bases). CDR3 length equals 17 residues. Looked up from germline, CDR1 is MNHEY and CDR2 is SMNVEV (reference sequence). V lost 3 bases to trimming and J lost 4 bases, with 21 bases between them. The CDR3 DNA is TGTGCCAGCAGTTTGGGTAGTGACGGGGCCCGTGTCTATGGCTACACCTTC. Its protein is CASSLGSDGARVYGYTF.

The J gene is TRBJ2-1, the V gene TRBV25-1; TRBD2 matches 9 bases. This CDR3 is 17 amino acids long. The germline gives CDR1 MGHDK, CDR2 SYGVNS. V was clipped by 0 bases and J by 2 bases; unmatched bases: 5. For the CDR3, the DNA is TGTGCCAGCAGTGAATATTCTGGCGGGGGGGCCTACAATGAGCAGTTCTTC. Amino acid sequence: CASSEYSGGGAYNEQFF. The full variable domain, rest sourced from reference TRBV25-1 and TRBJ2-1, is EADIYQTPRYLVIGTGKKITLECSQTMGHDKMYWYQQDPGMELHLIHYSYGVNSTEKGDLSSESTVSRIRTEHFPLTLESARPSHTSQYLCASSEYSGGGAYNEQFFGPGTRLTVL.

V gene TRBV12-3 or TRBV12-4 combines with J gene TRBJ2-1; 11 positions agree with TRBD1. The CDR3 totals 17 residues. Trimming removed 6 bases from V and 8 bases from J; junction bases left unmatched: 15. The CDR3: CASSVNAGTGGLDEQFF. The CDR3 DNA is TGTGCCAGCAGCGTCAACGCCGGGACAGGGGGTCTGGATGAGCAGTTCTTC.

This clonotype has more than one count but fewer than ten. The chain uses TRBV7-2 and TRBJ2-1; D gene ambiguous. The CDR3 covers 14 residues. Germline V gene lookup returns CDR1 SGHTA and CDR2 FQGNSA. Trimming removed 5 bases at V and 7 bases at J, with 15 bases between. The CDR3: CASSPDPKLNEQFF. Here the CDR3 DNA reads TGTGCCAGCAGCCCAGACCCAAAGCTGAATGAGCAGTTCTTC.

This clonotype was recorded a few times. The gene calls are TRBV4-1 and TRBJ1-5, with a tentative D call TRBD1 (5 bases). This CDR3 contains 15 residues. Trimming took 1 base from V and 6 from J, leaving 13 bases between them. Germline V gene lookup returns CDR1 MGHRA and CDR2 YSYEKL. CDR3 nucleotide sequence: TGCGCCAGCAGCCAAGCCCCAGGGCAACGTCAGCCCCAGCATTTT. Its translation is CASSQAPGQRQPQHF.

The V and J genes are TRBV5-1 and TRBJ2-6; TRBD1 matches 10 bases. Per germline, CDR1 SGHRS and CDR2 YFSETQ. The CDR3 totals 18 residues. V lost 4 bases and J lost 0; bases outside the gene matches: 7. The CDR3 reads CASSSGQGVHSGANVLTF. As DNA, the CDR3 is TGCGCCAGCAGCAGCGGACAGGGGGTTCACTCTGGGGCCAACGTCCTGACTTTC.

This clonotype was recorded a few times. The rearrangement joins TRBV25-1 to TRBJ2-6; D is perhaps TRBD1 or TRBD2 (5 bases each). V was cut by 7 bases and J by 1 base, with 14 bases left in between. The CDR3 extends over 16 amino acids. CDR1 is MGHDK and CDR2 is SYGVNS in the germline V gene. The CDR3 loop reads CASTRDVRSGANVLTF. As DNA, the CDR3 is TGTGCCAGCACTAGGGACGTTCGTTCTGGGGCCAACGTCCTGACTTTC.

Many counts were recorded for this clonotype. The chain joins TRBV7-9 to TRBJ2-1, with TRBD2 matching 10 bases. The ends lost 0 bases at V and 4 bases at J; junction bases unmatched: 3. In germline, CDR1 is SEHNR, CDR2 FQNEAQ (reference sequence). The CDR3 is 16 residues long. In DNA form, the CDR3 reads TGTGCCAGCAGCTTAGCAGCGGGAGGGTCTTACAATGAGCAGTTCTTC. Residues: CASSLAAGGSYNEQFF.

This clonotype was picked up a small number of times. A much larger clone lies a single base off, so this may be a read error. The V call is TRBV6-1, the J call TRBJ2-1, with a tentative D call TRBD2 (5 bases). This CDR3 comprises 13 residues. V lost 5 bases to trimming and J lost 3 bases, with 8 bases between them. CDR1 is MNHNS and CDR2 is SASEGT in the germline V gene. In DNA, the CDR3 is TGTGCCAGCAGTCACGGAGGCTACAATGAGCAGTTCTTC. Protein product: CASSHGGYNEQFF.

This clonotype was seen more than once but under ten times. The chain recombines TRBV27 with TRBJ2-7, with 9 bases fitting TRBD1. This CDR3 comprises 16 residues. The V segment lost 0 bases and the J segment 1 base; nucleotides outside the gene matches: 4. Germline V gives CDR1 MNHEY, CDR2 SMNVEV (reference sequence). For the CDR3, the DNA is TGTGCCAGCAGTTTATCCTGGACAGGGGCGTCCTACGAGCAGTACTTC. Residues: CASSLSWTGASYEQYF.

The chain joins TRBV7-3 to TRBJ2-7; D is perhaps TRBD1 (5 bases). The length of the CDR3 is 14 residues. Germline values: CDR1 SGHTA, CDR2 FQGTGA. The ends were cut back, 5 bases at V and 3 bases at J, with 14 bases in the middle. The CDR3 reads CASSQGSQGYEQYF. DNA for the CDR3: TGTGCCAGCAGCCAAGGGTCCCAGGGCTACGAGCAGTACTTC.

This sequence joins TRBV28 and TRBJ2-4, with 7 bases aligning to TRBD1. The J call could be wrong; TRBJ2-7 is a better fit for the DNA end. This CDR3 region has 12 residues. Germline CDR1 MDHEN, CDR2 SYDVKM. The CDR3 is CASGQVEYEQYF. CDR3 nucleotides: TGTGCCAGCGGACAGGTTGAATACGAGCAGTACTTC.

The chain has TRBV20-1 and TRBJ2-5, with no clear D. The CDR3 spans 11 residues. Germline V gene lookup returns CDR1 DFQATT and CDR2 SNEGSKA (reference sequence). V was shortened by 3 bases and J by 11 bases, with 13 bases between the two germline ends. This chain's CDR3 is CSASRWNEQYF. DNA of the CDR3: TGCAGTGCTAGTCGGTGGAATGAGCAGTACTTC.

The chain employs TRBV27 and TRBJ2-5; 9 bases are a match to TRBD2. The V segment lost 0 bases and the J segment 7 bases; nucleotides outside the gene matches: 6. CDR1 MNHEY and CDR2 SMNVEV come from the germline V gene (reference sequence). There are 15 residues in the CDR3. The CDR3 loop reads CASSLSSGSFGTQYF. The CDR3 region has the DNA TGTGCCAGCAGTTTATCTAGCGGGAGCTTCGGGACCCAGTACTTC.

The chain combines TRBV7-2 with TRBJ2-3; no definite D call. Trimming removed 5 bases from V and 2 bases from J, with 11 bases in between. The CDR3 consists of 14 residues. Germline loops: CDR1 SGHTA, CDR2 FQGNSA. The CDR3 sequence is CASSLEYHTDTQYF. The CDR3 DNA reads TGTGCCAGCAGCCTAGAGTACCACACAGATACGCAGTATTTT.

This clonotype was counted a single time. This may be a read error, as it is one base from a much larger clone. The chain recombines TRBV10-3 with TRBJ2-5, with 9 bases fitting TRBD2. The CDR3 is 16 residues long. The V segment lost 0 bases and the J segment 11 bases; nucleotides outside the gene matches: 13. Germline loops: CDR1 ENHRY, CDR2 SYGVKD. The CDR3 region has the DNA TGTGCCATCAGTGAGTCGACTAGCGGAGACGGGGATGAGCAGTACTTC. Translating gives CAISESTSGDGDEQYF.

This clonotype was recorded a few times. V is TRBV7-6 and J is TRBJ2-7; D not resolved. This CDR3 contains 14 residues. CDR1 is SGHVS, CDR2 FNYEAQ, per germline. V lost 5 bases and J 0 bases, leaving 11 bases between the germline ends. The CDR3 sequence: CASSGTRDSYEQYF. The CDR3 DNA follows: TGTGCCAGCAGCGGAACGAGAGACTCCTACGAGCAGTACTTC.

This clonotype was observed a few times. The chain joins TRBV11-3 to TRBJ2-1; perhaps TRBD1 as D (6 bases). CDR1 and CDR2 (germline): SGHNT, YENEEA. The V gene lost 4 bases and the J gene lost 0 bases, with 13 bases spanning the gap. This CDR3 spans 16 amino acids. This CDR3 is CASSSRGTNSYNEQFF. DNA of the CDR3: TGTGCCAGCAGCTCCCGAGGGACAAACTCCTACAATGAGCAGTTCTTC. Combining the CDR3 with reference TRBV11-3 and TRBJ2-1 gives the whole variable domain EAGVVQSPRYKIIEKKQPVAFWCNPISGHNTLYWYLQNLGQGPELLIRYENEEAVDDSQLPKDRFSAERLKGVDSTLKIQPAELGDSAVYLCASSSRGTNSYNEQFFGPGTRLTVL.

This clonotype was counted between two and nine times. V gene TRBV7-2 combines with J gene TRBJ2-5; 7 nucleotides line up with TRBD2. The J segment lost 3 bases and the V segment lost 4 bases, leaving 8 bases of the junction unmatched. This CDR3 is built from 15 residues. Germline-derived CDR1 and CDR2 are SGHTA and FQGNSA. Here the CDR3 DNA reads TGTGCCAGCAGCTCCCCCGGGGGGTTGAAAGAGACCCAGTACTTC. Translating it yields CASSSPGGLKETQYF.

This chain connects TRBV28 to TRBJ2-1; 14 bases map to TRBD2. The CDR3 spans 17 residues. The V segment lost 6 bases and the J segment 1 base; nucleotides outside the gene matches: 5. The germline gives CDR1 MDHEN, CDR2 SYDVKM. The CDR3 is CASRGLAGALSYNEQFF. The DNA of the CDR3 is TGTGCCAGCAGGGGACTAGCGGGAGCCCTATCCTACAATGAGCAGTTCTTC.

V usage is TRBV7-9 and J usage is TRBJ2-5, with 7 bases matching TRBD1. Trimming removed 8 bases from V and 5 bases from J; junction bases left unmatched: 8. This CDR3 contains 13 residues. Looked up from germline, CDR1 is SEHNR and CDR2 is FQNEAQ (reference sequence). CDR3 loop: CASEGTDHETQYF. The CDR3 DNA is TGTGCCAGCGAGGGGACAGATCATGAGACCCAGTACTTC.

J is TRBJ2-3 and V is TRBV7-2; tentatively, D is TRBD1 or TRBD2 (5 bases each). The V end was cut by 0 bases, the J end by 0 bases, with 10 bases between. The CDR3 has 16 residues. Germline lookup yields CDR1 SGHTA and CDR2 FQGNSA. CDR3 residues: CASSLAGDASTDTQYF. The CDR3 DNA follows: TGTGCCAGCAGCTTAGCGGGGGACGCCAGCACAGATACGCAGTATTTT.

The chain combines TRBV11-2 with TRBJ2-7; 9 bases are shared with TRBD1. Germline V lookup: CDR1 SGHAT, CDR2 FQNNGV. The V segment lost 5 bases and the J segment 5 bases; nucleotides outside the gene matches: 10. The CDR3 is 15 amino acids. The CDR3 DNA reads TGTGCCAGCAGCCCATCATCCGGGACAGGGAACGAGCAGTACTTC. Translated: CASSPSSGTGNEQYF.

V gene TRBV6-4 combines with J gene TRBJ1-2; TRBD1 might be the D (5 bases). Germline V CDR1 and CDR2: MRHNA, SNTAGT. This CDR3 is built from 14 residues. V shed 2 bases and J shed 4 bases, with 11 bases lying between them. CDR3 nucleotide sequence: TGTGCCAGCAGTGACGAGGGGCGCTTCTATGGCTACACCTTC. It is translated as CASSDEGRFYGYTF.

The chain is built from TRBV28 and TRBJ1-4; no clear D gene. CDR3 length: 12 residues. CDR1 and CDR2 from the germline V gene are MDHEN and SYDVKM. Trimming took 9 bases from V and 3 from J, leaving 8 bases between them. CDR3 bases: TGTGCCAGTCGAAGGGCTAATGAAAAACTGTTTTTT. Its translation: CASRRANEKLFF.

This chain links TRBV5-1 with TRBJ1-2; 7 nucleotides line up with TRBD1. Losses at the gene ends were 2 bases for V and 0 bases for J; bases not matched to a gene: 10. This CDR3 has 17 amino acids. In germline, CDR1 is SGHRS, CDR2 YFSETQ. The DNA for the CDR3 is TGCGCCAGCAGCTTCAGGACAGGATCTTCAGCTAACTATGGCTACACCTTC. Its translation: CASSFRTGSSANYGYTF. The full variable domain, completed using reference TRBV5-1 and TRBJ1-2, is KAGVTQTPRYLIKTRGQQVTLSCSPISGHRSVSWYQQTPGQGLQFLFEYFSETQRNKGNFPGRFSGRQFSNSRSEMNVSTLELGDSALYLCASSFRTGSSANYGYTFGSGTRLTVV.

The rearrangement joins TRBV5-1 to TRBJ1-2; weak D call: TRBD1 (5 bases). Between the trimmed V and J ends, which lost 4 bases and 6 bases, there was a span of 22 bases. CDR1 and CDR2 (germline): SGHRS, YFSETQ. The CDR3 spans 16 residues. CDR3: CASSLRGRSYLNGYTF. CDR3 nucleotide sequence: TGCGCCAGCAGCCTTCGGGGCCGAAGTTACCTAAATGGCTACACCTTC.

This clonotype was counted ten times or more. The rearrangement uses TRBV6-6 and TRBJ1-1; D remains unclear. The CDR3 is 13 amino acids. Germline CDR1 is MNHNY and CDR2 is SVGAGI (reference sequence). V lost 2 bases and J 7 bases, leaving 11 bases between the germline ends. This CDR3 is CASSYTPESEAFF. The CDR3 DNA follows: TGTGCCAGCAGTTACACCCCGGAGAGTGAAGCTTTCTTT.

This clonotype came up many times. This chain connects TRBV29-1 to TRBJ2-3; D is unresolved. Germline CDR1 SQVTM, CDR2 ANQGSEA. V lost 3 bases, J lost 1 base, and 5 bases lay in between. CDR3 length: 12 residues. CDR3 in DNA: TGCAGCGTTGATCCCGGCACAGATACGCAGTATTTT. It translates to CSVDPGTDTQYF.